This TCR beta chain stems from a study of Tregs in tolerant kidney transplant recipients. Overall study findings and caveats: Biological reproducibility was not directly addressed in this study. The small number of patients limits these findings pending further validation.

Related graft donors supplied nonmyeloablative bone marrow transplants, and mixed chimerism was transient. CD4+CD25+CD127- Tregs, CD4+CD25- non-Tregs, CD4 and CD8 cells were sorted. The table lists this clone with a count of one. The antigen remains undetermined. Sequenced by immunoSEQ multiplex PCR; TCRdb stores in-frame clones only, minus some. The table records more than 70,000 clones, 90% to 95% of them present only once. This specimen was CD4+ T cells from blood (PBMCs), taken 24 months after the transplant. This receptor was obtained from a human patient who received a combined kidney and bone marrow transplant. T cells may partly derive from the graft donor.

The CDR3 is CASSLYDRTGDEKLFF. In nucleotides, the CDR3 is TGTGCCAGCAGCTTATATGATCGGACAGGGGACGAAAAACTGTTTTTT. The rearrangement joins TRBV7-2 to TRBJ1-4, with TRBD1 matching over 9 bases. This CDR3 contains 16 residues. Germline V gives CDR1 SGHTA, CDR2 FQGNSA. V shed 2 bases, J shed 8 bases, and the junction held 9 bases outside the gene matches.